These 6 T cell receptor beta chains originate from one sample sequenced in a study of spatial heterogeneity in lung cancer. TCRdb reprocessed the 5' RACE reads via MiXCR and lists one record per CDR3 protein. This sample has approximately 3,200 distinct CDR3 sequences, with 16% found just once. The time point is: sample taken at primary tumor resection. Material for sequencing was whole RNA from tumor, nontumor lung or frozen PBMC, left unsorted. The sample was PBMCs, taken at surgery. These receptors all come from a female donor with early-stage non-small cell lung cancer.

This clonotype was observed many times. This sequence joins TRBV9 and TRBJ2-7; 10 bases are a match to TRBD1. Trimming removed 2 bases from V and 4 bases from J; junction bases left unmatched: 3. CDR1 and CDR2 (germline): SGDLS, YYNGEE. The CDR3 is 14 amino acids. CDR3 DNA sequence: TGTGCCAGCAGCGTTGGACAGGGGGAGTACGAGCAGTACTTC. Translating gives CASSVGQGEYEQYF.

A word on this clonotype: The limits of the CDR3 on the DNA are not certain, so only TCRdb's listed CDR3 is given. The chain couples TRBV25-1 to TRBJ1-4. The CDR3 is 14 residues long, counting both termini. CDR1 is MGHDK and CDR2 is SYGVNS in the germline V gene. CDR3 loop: CASSPAAYNENCFF.

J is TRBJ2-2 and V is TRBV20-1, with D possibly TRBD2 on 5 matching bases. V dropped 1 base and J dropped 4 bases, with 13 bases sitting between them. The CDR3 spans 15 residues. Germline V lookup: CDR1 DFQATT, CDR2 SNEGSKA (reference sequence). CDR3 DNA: TGCAGTGCTAGAGTTGAGGGCGGAATCACCGGGGAGCTGTTTTTT. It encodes CSARVEGGITGELFF.

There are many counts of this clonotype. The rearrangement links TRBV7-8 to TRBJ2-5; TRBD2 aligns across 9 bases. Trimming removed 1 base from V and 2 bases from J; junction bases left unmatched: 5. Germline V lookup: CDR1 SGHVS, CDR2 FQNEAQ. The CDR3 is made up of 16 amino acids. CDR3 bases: TGTGCCAGCAGCTTAGGCGGGACTAGCTTACAAGAGACCCAGTACTTC. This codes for CASSLGGTSLQETQYF.

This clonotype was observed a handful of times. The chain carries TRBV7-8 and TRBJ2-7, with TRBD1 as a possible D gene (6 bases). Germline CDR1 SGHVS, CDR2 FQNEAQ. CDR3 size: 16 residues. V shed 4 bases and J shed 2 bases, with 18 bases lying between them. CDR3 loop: CASSWATGPPTYEQYF. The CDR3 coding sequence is TGTGCCAGCAGCTGGGCAACAGGGCCCCCAACCTACGAGCAGTACTTC.

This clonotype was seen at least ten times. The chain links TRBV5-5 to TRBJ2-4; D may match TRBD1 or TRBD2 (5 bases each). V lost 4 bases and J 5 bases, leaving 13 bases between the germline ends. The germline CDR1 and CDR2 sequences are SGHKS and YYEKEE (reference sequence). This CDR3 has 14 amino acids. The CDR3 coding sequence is TGTGCCAGCAGCGCTGCAGGGACCGAAAACATTCAGTACTTC. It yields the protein CASSAAGTENIQYF. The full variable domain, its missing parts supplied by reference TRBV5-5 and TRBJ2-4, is DAGVTQSPTHLIKTRGQQVTLRCSPISGHKSVSWYQQVLGQGPQFIFQYYEKEERGRGNFPDRFSARQFPNYSSELNVNALLLGDSALYLCASSAAGTENIQYFGAGTRLSVL.